A selection of T cell receptor beta chains follows, all from one sample in a study of cytomegalovirus exposure and HLA in healthy donors. Some clones are missing from TCRdb's copy, which holds only in-frame ones; the method was immunoSEQ multiplex PCR. The sample has fewer than 120,000 clones; 65% to 85% are singletons. The sample consisted of PBMCs. These receptors came from a man aged 25-45 years in good health and CMV-seropositive. CDR3s include the opening cysteine and the closing phenylalanine or tryptophan. A D gene is named only where the DNA matches it firmly. Size is stated for part of the rows, as once, few or many counts, or as a class when the clone is expanded.

CDR3: CASRYRDATDTQYF
DNA: TGTGCCAGCAGGTACAGGGATGCGACAGATACGCAGTATTTT
size: NA
V: TRBV5-4
D: NA
J: TRBJ2-3

CDR3: CASSGADIGYNYNEQFF
DNA: TGTGCCAGCAGTGGAGCCGACATCGGATACAACTACAATGAGCAGTTCTTC
size: NA
V: TRBV25-1
D: NA
J: TRBJ2-1

CDR3: CASSQDHNRGLSSMENIQYF
DNA: TGCGCCAGCAGCCAAGACCATAACAGGGGGCTCAGCTCGATGGAAAACATTCAGTACTTC
size: NA
V: TRBV4-3
D: TRBD1
J: TRBJ2-4

CDR3: CASIRGDSNQPQHF
DNA: TGTGCCAGCATCAGGGGGGATAGCAATCAGCCCCAGCATTTT
size: few
V: TRBV6-6
D: TRBD1
J: TRBJ1-5

CDR3: CASSLEADSGANVLTF
DNA: TGTGCCAGCAGCTTGGAGGCGGACTCTGGGGCCAACGTCCTGACTTTC
size: few
V: TRBV7-9
D: NA
J: TRBJ2-6

CDR3: CASSLVGLAGGGELFF
DNA: TGTGCCAGCAGTTTAGTGGGACTAGCGGGGGGCGGGGAGCTGTTTTTT
size: NA
V: TRBV27
D: TRBD2
J: TRBJ2-2

CDR3: CASSDQDREGYTF
DNA: TGTGCCAGCAGCGACCAGGACAGGGAAGGCTACACCTTC
size: once
V: TRBV2
D: TRBD1
J: TRBJ1-2

CDR3: CASSIRQGNTEAFF
DNA: TGTGCCAGTAGTATACGGCAGGGTAACACTGAAGCTTTCTTT
size: NA
V: TRBV19
D: NA
J: TRBJ1-1

CDR3: CASSLRTGMNTEAFF
DNA: TGTGCCAGCAGCCTCCGGACAGGGATGAACACTGAAGCTTTCTTT
size: NA
V: TRBV7-8
D: TRBD1
J: TRBJ1-1

CDR3: CATSRGTGPRGNEQFF
DNA: TGTGCCACCAGCAGAGGGACTGGCCCCAGGGGCAATGAGCAGTTCTTC
size: NA
V: TRBV15
D: NA
J: TRBJ2-1

CDR3: CASSQPGRDRTYEQYF
DNA: TGCGCCAGCAGCCAACCGGGCCGGGACAGGACCTACGAGCAGTACTTC
size: NA
V: TRBV4-1
D: TRBD1
J: TRBJ2-7

CDR3: CASSESGQGTGELFF
DNA: TGTGCCAGCAGCGAATCGGGACAGGGGACCGGGGAGCTGTTTTTT
size: NA
V: TRBV7-9
D: TRBD1
J: TRBJ2-2

CDR3: CASSPNLEETQYF
DNA: TGTGCCAGCTCACCAAATCTAGAAGAGACCCAGTACTTC
size: few
V: TRBV18
D: NA
J: TRBJ2-5

CDR3: CASSSDRYAQDTEAFF
DNA: TGTGCCAGTAGTAGCGACAGGTACGCTCAGGACACTGAAGCTTTCTTT
size: NA
V: TRBV19
D: NA
J: TRBJ1-1

CDR3: CASSRRTTRTDTQYF
DNA: TGTGCCAGTAGTAGGAGGACGACCCGAACAGATACGCAGTATTTT
size: NA
V: TRBV19
D: NA
J: TRBJ2-3

CDR3: CASNEGAKVETQYF
DNA: TGCGCCAGCAATGAGGGGGCGAAAGTTGAGACCCAGTACTTC
size: NA
V: TRBV5-1
D: TRBD1
J: TRBJ2-5

CDR3: CASSPGQPNTEAFF
DNA: TGCGCCAGCAGCCCGGGACAGCCGAACACTGAAGCTTTCTTT
size: NA
V: TRBV5-1
D: TRBD1
J: TRBJ1-1

CDR3: CAIRKTGEWNTEAFF
DNA: TGTGCCATCAGGAAGACAGGGGAATGGAACACTGAAGCTTTCTTT
size: few
V: TRBV10-3
D: TRBD1
J: TRBJ1-1

CDR3: CASSLLNTGELFF
DNA: TGTGCCAGCAGCTTGTTAAACACCGGGGAGCTGTTTTTT
size: few
V: TRBV5-8
D: NA
J: TRBJ2-2

CDR3: CASTSLLPTGGVNEQYF
DNA: TGTGCCAGCACGAGCCTCCTCCCGACGGGAGGCGTGAACGAGCAGTACTTC
size: NA
V: TRBV27
D: TRBD2
J: TRBJ2-7

CDR3: CASSMPGTIIVEQYF
DNA: TGTGCCAGTAGTATGCCAGGGACAATAATCGTCGAGCAGTACTTC
size: NA
V: TRBV19
D: NA
J: TRBJ2-7

CDR3: CASSYGTGGRDEQFF
DNA: TGCGCCAGCAGCTATGGGACAGGGGGCAGAGATGAGCAGTTCTTC
size: NA
V: TRBV5-1
D: TRBD1
J: TRBJ2-1

CDR3: CAWNSGGYNEQFF
DNA: TGTGCCTGGAACAGCGGGGGCTACAATGAGCAGTTCTTC
size: NA
V: TRBV30
D: TRBD2
J: TRBJ2-1

CDR3: CASSLGANTGELFF
DNA: TGTGCCAGCAGTTTAGGCGCGAACACCGGGGAGCTGTTTTTT
size: NA
V: TRBV7-9
D: NA
J: TRBJ2-2

CDR3: CASTSTPQAGAFF
DNA: TGTGCCAGTACCAGTACCCCCCAAGCGGGAGCTTTCTTT
size: NA
V: TRBV19
D: NA
J: TRBJ1-1

CDR3: CAISASDRAYGYTF
DNA: TGTGCCATCAGTGCCTCGGACAGGGCCTATGGCTACACCTTC
size: few
V: TRBV10-3
D: TRBD1
J: TRBJ1-2

CDR3: CASSQGPGANYGYTF
DNA: TGCGCCAGCAGCCAAGGCCCTGGAGCTAACTATGGCTACACCTTC
size: few
V: TRBV4-1
D: NA
J: TRBJ1-2

CDR3: CASSIEAGGAFF
DNA: TGTGCCAGTAGTATAGAAGCCGGGGGAGCTTTCTTT
size: NA
V: TRBV19
D: NA
J: TRBJ1-1